Listed here are 15 T cell receptor beta chains from one sample, sequenced in a study of blood T cell repertoires in COVID-19. The table came from immunoSEQ multiplex PCR; TCRdb's copy has only in-frame clones and leaves some out. The top ten hold about 16% of the sample, which has about 88,000 clones, about 85% seen once. The sample consisted of peripheral blood. The receptors were gathered from a male donor with acute or convalescent COVID-19.

The rearrangement uses TRBV6-4 and TRBJ2-3; no reliable D call. The V end was cut by 2 bases, the J end by 8 bases, with 8 bases between. This CDR3 contains 12 residues. The germline gives CDR1 MRHNA, CDR2 SNTAGT. CDR3 sequence: CASSDPSGTQYF. CDR3 DNA: TGTGCCAGCAGTGACCCTAGTGGTACGCAGTATTTT.

The rearrangement joins TRBV2 to TRBJ1-1, with D tentatively TRBD1 (6 bases). Trimming left V 8 bases short and J 7 bases short, with 14 bases between. There are 12 residues in the CDR3. Germline V CDR1 and CDR2: SNHLY, FYNNEI. CDR3 region: CASSTGGREAFF. The DNA of the CDR3 is TGTGCCAGCTCGACGGGGGGGCGTGAAGCTTTCTTT.

On this clone itself: This CDR3 is also generated by other DNA sequences in the sample. The chain has TRBV18 and TRBJ2-7; 9 positions agree with TRBD1. The CDR3 totals 14 residues. From germline, CDR1 is KGHSH and CDR2 LQKENI. J was trimmed by 2 bases and V by 3 bases; bases with no gene match: 2. In DNA, the CDR3 is TGTGCCAGCTCACCCGGACAGGGGCCCTACGAGCAGTACTTC. Translating it yields CASSPGQGPYEQYF.

The V gene is TRBV10-3, the J gene TRBJ1-5; D not resolved. From germline, CDR1 is ENHRY and CDR2 SYGVKD. V was pared by 2 bases and J by 1 base, with 9 bases between. The CDR3 is 15 residues long. The CDR3 region is CAISEQRPSNQPQHF. The CDR3 DNA follows: TGTGCCATCAGTGAGCAGCGACCGAGCAATCAGCCCCAGCATTTT.

This chain connects TRBV28 to TRBJ1-5, with a possible D match to TRBD1 (6 bases). Between the trimmed V and J ends, which lost 3 bases and 6 bases, there was a span of 9 bases. The V gene's germline CDR1 is MDHEN and CDR2 SYDVKM. The CDR3 is 13 amino acids. Written as DNA, the CDR3 is TGTGCCAGCAGTTTGGGGGGGGCTCAGCCCCAGCATTTT. Its protein is CASSLGGAQPQHF.

The genes are TRBV5-1 and TRBJ2-5; D is possibly TRBD1 (5 bases). The CDR3 extends over 13 amino acids. The V gene's germline CDR1 is SGHRS and CDR2 YFSETQ. V lost 0 bases and J 3 bases, leaving 6 bases between the germline ends. The CDR3 nucleotides read TGCGCCAGCAGCTTGGAGGGGAAAGAGACCCAGTACTTC. It is translated as CASSLEGKETQYF.

This clone was observed a single time. J is TRBJ1-2 and V is TRBV27, with a possible D match to TRBD1 (6 bases). The V and J ends lost 0 bases and 4 bases respectively, with 12 bases between them. The length of the CDR3 is 15 residues. The germline V gene encodes CDR1 MNHEY and CDR2 SMNVEV (reference sequence). DNA of the CDR3: TGTGCCAGCAGTTTATCCGGGGGGGGCGTCTATGGCTACACCTTC. Translated, it gives CASSLSGGGVYGYTF.

The J gene is TRBJ1-2, the V gene TRBV28; D gene ambiguous. V was pared by 3 bases and J by 3 bases, with 11 bases between. The CDR3 runs to 14 residues. Germline assignment: CDR1 MDHEN and CDR2 SYDVKM. DNA of the CDR3: TGTGCCAGCAGTTTTGGGTCTCTAGACTATGGCTACACCTTC. Translated, it gives CASSFGSLDYGYTF.

The rearrangement links TRBV5-1 to TRBJ1-6; 7 bases map to TRBD1. The CDR3 sequence is 14 residues long. The germline V gene encodes CDR1 SGHRS and CDR2 YFSETQ. Trimming cost V 4 bases and J 8 bases; bases outside gene matches: 6. Here the CDR3 reads CASSPGQRDSPLHF. The DNA of the CDR3 is TGCGCCAGCAGCCCGGGACAGCGGGATTCACCCCTCCACTTT.

This clone was counted between two and nine times. The V call is TRBV11-2, the J call TRBJ1-3, with D possibly being TRBD1 (5 bases). Germline CDR1 and CDR2: SGHAT and FQNNGV. The CDR3 length is 17 residues. Trimming left V 4 bases short and J 2 bases short, with 18 bases between. The CDR3 sequence is CASSSKLREIAGNTIYF. The DNA for the CDR3 is TGTGCCAGCAGCTCGAAGCTCAGGGAAATCGCTGGAAACACCATATATTTT.

The V call is TRBV6-5, the J call TRBJ1-2; D uncertain. Germline V gives CDR1 MNHEY, CDR2 SVGAGI. The CDR3 contains 12 residues. The V end was cut by 4 bases, the J end by 5 bases, with 8 bases between. CDR3 nucleotides: TGTGCCAGCAGTTCGGTTTCGTATGGCTACACCTTC. This translates into CASSSVSYGYTF.

The chain couples TRBV6-5 to TRBJ1-1; D might be TRBD1 (5 bases). This CDR3 comprises 16 residues. Germline V gene sequence: CDR1 MNHEY, CDR2 SVGAGI. V dropped 1 base and J dropped 1 base, with 13 bases sitting between them. The CDR3 spells CASSYFGHPKNTEAFF. The CDR3 nucleotides read TGTGCCAGCAGTTACTTTGGACACCCGAAGAACACTGAAGCTTTCTTT.

The J gene is TRBJ1-1, the V gene TRBV29-1; D perhaps matches TRBD1 (5 bases). Trimming shortened V by 3 bases and J by 6 bases, and 11 bases separated the two germline ends. Germline loops: CDR1 SQVTM, CDR2 ANQGSEA. This CDR3 has 12 residues. The CDR3: CSVEQGGAEAFF. The CDR3 DNA reads TGCAGCGTTGAGCAGGGAGGCGCTGAAGCTTTCTTT.

This chain uses TRBV14 with TRBJ2-7; tentative D call: TRBD2 (6 bases). There are 17 residues in the CDR3. V lost 4 bases and J 7 bases, leaving 26 bases between the germline ends. Germline V lookup: CDR1 SGHDN, CDR2 FVKESK. This chain's CDR3 is CASSPREPGLRLGEQYF. For the CDR3, the DNA is TGTGCCAGCAGCCCCCGAGAACCGGGACTTCGACTCGGAGAGCAGTACTTC.

V is TRBV19 and J is TRBJ1-1; weak D call: TRBD1 (5 bases). CDR1 and CDR2 from the germline V gene are LNHDA and SQIVND (reference sequence). The CDR3 loop spans 14 amino acids. V gave up 3 bases and J gave up 1 base, with 9 bases separating them. For the CDR3, the DNA is TGTGCCAGTAGTATGCAGGGTCGGAACACTGAAGCTTTCTTT. Amino acids: CASSMQGRNTEAFF.